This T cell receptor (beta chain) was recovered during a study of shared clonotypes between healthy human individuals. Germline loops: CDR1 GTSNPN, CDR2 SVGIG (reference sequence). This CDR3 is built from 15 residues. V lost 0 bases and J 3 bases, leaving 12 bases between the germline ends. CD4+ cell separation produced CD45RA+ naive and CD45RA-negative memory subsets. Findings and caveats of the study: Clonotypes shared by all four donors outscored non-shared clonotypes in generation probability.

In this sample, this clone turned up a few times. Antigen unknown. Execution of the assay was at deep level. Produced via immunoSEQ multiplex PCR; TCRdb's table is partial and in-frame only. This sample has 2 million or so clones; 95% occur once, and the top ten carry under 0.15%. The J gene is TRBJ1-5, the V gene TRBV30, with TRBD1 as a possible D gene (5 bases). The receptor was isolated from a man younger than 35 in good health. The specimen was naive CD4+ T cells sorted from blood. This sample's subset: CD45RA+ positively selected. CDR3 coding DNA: TGTGCCTGGAGTGTAAGGGGTGGTTACAATCAGCCCCAGCATTTT. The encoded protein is CAWSVRGGYNQPQHF.